The following is a TCR beta chain sequence with its context. This sample was taken from a study of shared clonotypes between healthy human individuals. The V gene's germline CDR1 is SEHNR and CDR2 FQNEAQ (reference sequence). The CDR3 length is 16 residues. V lost 5 bases and J 5 bases, leaving 20 bases between the germline ends. Using immunoSEQ multiplex PCR, the repertoire was profiled, and TCRdb retains in-frame clones only, with some absent. The table shows approximately 330,000 clones, with less than 85% occurring only once. This TCR was sampled from a man aged 25 to 40 in good health. The J gene is TRBJ2-3, the V gene TRBV7-9; D possibly corresponds to TRBD1 (6 bases). Material: memory CD4+ T cells sorted from blood. The subset is: CD45RA-negative fraction. In nucleotides, the CDR3 is TGTGCCAGCAGCCGGGGACACCGCAGGGTCCTAGATACGCAGTATTTT. It specifies CASSRGHRRVLDTQYF.